This T cell receptor (beta chain) was recorded in a study of graft-versus-host responses after intestinal transplantation. Study as a whole: Grafts were multivisceral, liver-intestinal, or isolated intestinal.

The germline V gene has CDR1 SGHRS and CDR2 YFSETQ. CDR3 length: 15 residues. The V end lost 3 bases, the J end lost 4 bases, and 14 bases lay between the germline ends. General study points: Allografts carried high graft-versus-host to host-versus-graft clonal ratios in patients having graft-donor T cell macrochimerism. Detection of GvH clones occurred in recipient marrow, and some had their first appearance in ileum or blood.

The assay was immunoSEQ multiplex PCR, and TCRdb's table has in-frame clones only and misses some. The sample yields around 15,000 clones, approximately 87% seen once. For this clone: The antigen remains undetermined.

This sequence was found in a human patient who received an intestinal transplant, so some T cells may come from the graft donor. The chain couples TRBV5-1 to TRBJ2-1; D possibly uses TRBD1 or TRBD2 (5 bases each). Sequenced material: bone marrow, taken around 120 days after intestinal transplantation. The CDR3 region has the DNA TGCGCCAGCAGCTGGGATGGGACCCATTACAATGAGCAGTTCTTC. Amino acids: CASSWDGTHYNEQFF. The complete variable domain, with remaining parts taken from reference TRBV5-1 and TRBJ2-1, reads KAGVTQTPRYLIKTRGQQVTLSCSPISGHRSVSWYQQTPGQGLQFLFEYFSETQRNKGNFPGRFSGRQFSNSRSEMNVSTLELGDSALYLCASSWDGTHYNEQFFGPGTRLTVL.